The rows below give T cell receptor beta chains drawn from one sample of a study of control samples from healthy donors and cancer patients. TCRdb's table, derived via immunoSEQ multiplex PCR, lists solely in-frame clones and lacks some. The table includes some 120,000 clones, 85% to 95% detected once. The sequenced sample was blood. The receptors derive from a man aged 25 to 40 in good health. Each CDR3 is given with its conserved first and last residue. The order of the fields is D gene, V gene, clone size, J gene, CDR3 protein, CDR3 DNA. A D gene is named only where the DNA matches it firmly. Where a row states a size, it is once, few, many or the class of an expanded clone; other rows omit it.

d_gene: NA; v_gene: TRBV6-4; abundance: NA; j_gene: TRBJ1-2; CDR3aa: CASRTWKSNYGYTF; CDR3nt: TGTGCCAGCCGGACCTGGAAGTCTAACTATGGCTACACCTTC
d_gene: NA; v_gene: TRBV12-2; abundance: NA; j_gene: TRBJ1-1; CDR3aa: CASRLALTALTRRNTEAFF; CDR3nt: TGTGCAAGTCGCTTAGCGCTAACAGCCCTCACCCGTAGAAACACTGAAGCTTTCTTT
d_gene: NA; v_gene: TRBV1; abundance: NA; j_gene: TRBJ2-5; CDR3aa: CTSRRLAAKETQYF; CDR3nt: TGCACCAGCAGACGACTAGCGGCCAAAGAGACCCAGTACTTC
d_gene: NA; v_gene: TRBV5-1; abundance: NA; j_gene: TRBJ1-1; CDR3aa: CASRKAGMNTEAFF; CDR3nt: TGCGCCAGCAGGAAGGCGGGGATGAACACTGAAGCTTTCTTT
d_gene: NA; v_gene: TRBV6-4; abundance: NA; j_gene: TRBJ2-3; CDR3aa: CASNPPSTDTQYF; CDR3nt: TGTGCCAGCAACCCGCCTAGCACAGATACGCAGTATTTT
d_gene: NA; v_gene: TRBV9; abundance: NA; j_gene: TRBJ2-3; CDR3aa: CASSEGAHQTSTQYF; CDR3nt: TGTGCCAGCAGCGAGGGTGCCCATCAGACGAGTACGCAGTATTTT
d_gene: NA; v_gene: TRBV18; abundance: NA; j_gene: TRBJ1-5; CDR3aa: CASSLEREPNQPQHF; CDR3nt: TGTGCCAGCTCACTAGAGCGGGAGCCGAATCAGCCCCAGCATTTT
d_gene: NA; v_gene: TRBV11-2; abundance: NA; j_gene: TRBJ2-5; CDR3aa: CASSLDAVQETQYF; CDR3nt: TGTGCCAGCAGCTTAGACGCAGTCCAAGAGACCCAGTACTTC
d_gene: NA; v_gene: TRBV11-2; abundance: NA; j_gene: TRBJ1-3; CDR3aa: CASSPPGGNTIYF; CDR3nt: TGTGCCAGCAGCCCACCGGGGGGGAACACCATATATTTT
d_gene: NA; v_gene: TRBV10-3; abundance: NA; j_gene: TRBJ1-1; CDR3aa: CAISGGANTEAFF; CDR3nt: TGTGCCATCAGTGGGGGGGCTAACACTGAAGCTTTCTTT
d_gene: NA; v_gene: TRBV11-2; abundance: NA; j_gene: TRBJ1-2; CDR3aa: CASSGPNDRHYGYTF; CDR3nt: TGTGCCAGCAGCGGACCCAACGACAGACACTATGGCTACACCTTC
d_gene: NA; v_gene: TRBV5-1; abundance: NA; j_gene: TRBJ1-2; CDR3aa: CASSGPAAESEVGYTF; CDR3nt: TGCGCCAGTAGCGGCCCAGCGGCGGAGAGCGAGGTTGGCTACACCTTC
d_gene: NA; v_gene: TRBV9; abundance: NA; j_gene: TRBJ2-1; CDR3aa: CASSPRSGGALNEQFF; CDR3nt: TGTGCCAGCAGCCCCCGTTCGGGGGGCGCCCTCAATGAGCAGTTCTTC
d_gene: NA; v_gene: TRBV19; abundance: NA; j_gene: TRBJ1-5; CDR3aa: CASSIDRGSYQPQHF; CDR3nt: TGTGCCAGTAGTATAGATCGTGGGAGTTACCAGCCCCAGCATTTT
d_gene: NA; v_gene: TRBV6-1; abundance: NA; j_gene: TRBJ2-6; CDR3aa: CASSEAGPRGPGANVLTF; CDR3nt: TGTGCCAGCAGTGAAGCGGGGCCCAGGGGCCCGGGGGCCAACGTCCTGACTTTC
d_gene: TRBD1; v_gene: TRBV5-1; abundance: NA; j_gene: TRBJ2-6; CDR3aa: CASSLVGQVSGANVLTF; CDR3nt: TGCGCCAGCAGCTTGGTTGGACAGGTCTCTGGGGCCAACGTCCTGACTTTC
d_gene: NA; v_gene: TRBV7-3; abundance: NA; j_gene: TRBJ1-1; CDR3aa: CASSLTPGAEAFF; CDR3nt: TGTGCCAGCAGCTTAACGCCGGGGGCTGAAGCTTTCTTT
d_gene: TRBD1; v_gene: TRBV10-3; abundance: NA; j_gene: TRBJ2-5; CDR3aa: CAIMGQEETQYF; CDR3nt: TGTGCCATCATGGGACAGGAGGAGACCCAGTACTTC
d_gene: TRBD1; v_gene: TRBV30; abundance: NA; j_gene: TRBJ2-7; CDR3aa: CAWSVQGGDYEQYF; CDR3nt: TGTGCCTGGAGTGTACAGGGGGGAGACTACGAGCAGTACTTC
d_gene: NA; v_gene: TRBV9; abundance: few; j_gene: TRBJ1-1; CDR3aa: CASSGGTSMNTEAFF; CDR3nt: TGTGCCAGCAGCGGAGGGACAAGTATGAACACTGAAGCTTTCTTT
d_gene: NA; v_gene: TRBV5-6; abundance: NA; j_gene: TRBJ2-2; CDR3aa: CASSHGQLNTGELFF; CDR3nt: TGTGCCAGCAGCCACGGACAGTTAAACACCGGGGAGCTGTTTTTT
d_gene: TRBD1; v_gene: TRBV24-1; abundance: NA; j_gene: TRBJ1-4; CDR3aa: CATSEPGTGDEKLFF; CDR3nt: TGTGCCACCAGTGAACCCGGGACAGGGGACGAAAAACTGTTTTTT
d_gene: NA; v_gene: TRBV30; abundance: NA; j_gene: TRBJ2-6; CDR3aa: CAWRGDTWGANVLTF; CDR3nt: TGTGCCTGGAGAGGGGACACCTGGGGGGCCAACGTCCTGACTTTC
d_gene: NA; v_gene: TRBV3-1/TRBV3-2; abundance: NA; j_gene: TRBJ1-5; CDR3aa: CASSPRVSGQPQHF; CDR3nt: TGTGCCAGCAGCCCCCGGGTTTCGGGTCAGCCCCAGCATTTT
d_gene: NA; v_gene: TRBV28; abundance: NA; j_gene: TRBJ2-5; CDR3aa: CASSLGGTQYF; CDR3nt: TGTGCCAGCAGTTTAGGGGGGACCCAGTACTTC
d_gene: NA; v_gene: TRBV9; abundance: NA; j_gene: TRBJ1-6; CDR3aa: CASSAQGSRNSPLHF; CDR3nt: TGTGCCAGCAGCGCGCAGGGTTCGCGGAATTCACCCCTCCACTTT
d_gene: TRBD2; v_gene: TRBV10-1; abundance: NA; j_gene: TRBJ2-5; CDR3aa: CASSESTSPGETQYF; CDR3nt: TGCGCCAGCAGTGAGTCGACTAGCCCTGGGGAGACCCAGTACTTC
d_gene: NA; v_gene: TRBV19; abundance: once; j_gene: TRBJ1-3; CDR3aa: CASSLRPDSRSGNTIYF; CDR3nt: TGTGCCAGTAGTCTCCGTCCGGACAGTCGCTCTGGAAACACCATATATTTT
d_gene: NA; v_gene: TRBV9; abundance: NA; j_gene: TRBJ2-3; CDR3aa: CASSGGGVLTDTQYF; CDR3nt: TGTGCCAGCAGCGGAGGAGGGGTCCTCACAGATACGCAGTATTTT
d_gene: NA; v_gene: TRBV9; abundance: NA; j_gene: TRBJ1-3; CDR3aa: CASGGGNGASGNTIYF; CDR3nt: TGTGCCAGCGGGGGTGGGAACGGGGCCTCTGGAAACACCATATATTTT
d_gene: NA; v_gene: TRBV10-3; abundance: NA; j_gene: TRBJ1-1; CDR3aa: CATSEGPNTEAFF; CDR3nt: TGCGCCACTTCTGAGGGCCCGAACACTGAAGCTTTCTTT
d_gene: TRBD1; v_gene: TRBV19; abundance: NA; j_gene: TRBJ1-6; CDR3aa: CASSPRPRQGVSSPLHF; CDR3nt: TGTGCCAGTAGTCCCCGGCCCCGACAGGGTGTGAGTTCACCCCTCCACTTT
d_gene: NA; v_gene: TRBV25-1; abundance: NA; j_gene: TRBJ1-1; CDR3aa: CASSSGGASGAFF; CDR3nt: TGTGCCAGCTCTTCGGGGGGCGCGAGTGGAGCTTTCTTT
d_gene: NA; v_gene: TRBV14; abundance: NA; j_gene: TRBJ2-5; CDR3aa: CASSRSLKTQYF; CDR3nt: TGTGCCAGCAGCCGTTCTTTAAAGACCCAGTACTTC
d_gene: NA; v_gene: TRBV5-5; abundance: NA; j_gene: TRBJ2-6; CDR3aa: CASSLTPIISSGANVLTF; CDR3nt: TGTGCCAGCAGCCTGACCCCAATTATCAGCTCTGGGGCCAACGTCCTGACTTTC
d_gene: TRBD1; v_gene: TRBV5-4; abundance: NA; j_gene: TRBJ1-1; CDR3aa: CASSLGGQANTEAFF; CDR3nt: TGTGCCAGCAGCTTGGGGGGACAGGCGAACACTGAAGCTTTCTTT
d_gene: NA; v_gene: TRBV5-1; abundance: NA; j_gene: TRBJ1-4; CDR3aa: CASSADPVTTNEKLFF; CDR3nt: TGCGCCAGCAGCGCGGATCCAGTTACAACTAATGAAAAACTGTTTTTT
d_gene: TRBD1; v_gene: TRBV5-1; abundance: NA; j_gene: TRBJ2-2; CDR3aa: CASSLETGDTGELFF; CDR3nt: TGCGCCAGCAGCTTGGAGACAGGGGACACCGGGGAGCTGTTTTTT
d_gene: NA; v_gene: TRBV6-6; abundance: NA; j_gene: TRBJ1-1; CDR3aa: CASSYESGAFF; CDR3nt: TGTGCCAGCAGTTATGAGTCGGGAGCTTTCTTT
d_gene: NA; v_gene: TRBV20-1; abundance: NA; j_gene: TRBJ1-1; CDR3aa: CSAGGNTEAFF; CDR3nt: TGCAGTGCAGGGGGGAACACTGAAGCTTTCTTT
d_gene: NA; v_gene: TRBV11-2; abundance: NA; j_gene: TRBJ2-7; CDR3aa: CASTELASYEQYF; CDR3nt: TGTGCCAGCACCGAGCTAGCCTCCTACGAGCAGTACTTC
d_gene: TRBD2; v_gene: TRBV2; abundance: NA; j_gene: TRBJ2-1; CDR3aa: CASRVSGGTYNEQFF; CDR3nt: TGTGCCAGCAGGGTTAGCGGGGGGACCTACAATGAGCAGTTCTTC
d_gene: NA; v_gene: TRBV21-1; abundance: NA; j_gene: TRBJ1-6; CDR3aa: CASQSSYNSPLHF; CDR3nt: TGTGCCAGCCAGAGCTCCTATAATTCACCCCTCCACTTT
d_gene: NA; v_gene: TRBV7-9; abundance: NA; j_gene: TRBJ2-7; CDR3aa: CASSSLRQTIIRGPDF; CDR3nt: TGTGCCAGCAGCTCACTTCGACAGACCATCATCCGCGGACCGGACTTC
d_gene: TRBD1; v_gene: TRBV7-9; abundance: few; j_gene: TRBJ2-7; CDR3aa: CASSRDSSYEQYF; CDR3nt: TGTGCCAGCAGCAGGGACAGCTCCTACGAGCAGTACTTC
d_gene: NA; v_gene: TRBV13; abundance: NA; j_gene: TRBJ1-1; CDR3aa: CASSFETPMSGEAFF; CDR3nt: TGTGCCAGCAGCTTTGAGACCCCGATGTCGGGTGAAGCTTTCTTT
d_gene: NA; v_gene: TRBV7-3; abundance: NA; j_gene: TRBJ2-2; CDR3aa: CASRGNTGELFF; CDR3nt: TGTGCCAGCAGGGGGAACACCGGGGAGCTGTTTTTT
d_gene: NA; v_gene: TRBV5-6; abundance: NA; j_gene: TRBJ2-2; CDR3aa: CASSSARDLGGELFF; CDR3nt: TGTGCCAGCAGCTCAGCCAGGGACCTCGGGGGGGAGCTGTTTTTT
d_gene: NA; v_gene: TRBV9; abundance: NA; j_gene: TRBJ1-2; CDR3aa: CASSVLSGQGPKNYGYTF; CDR3nt: TGTGCCAGCAGCGTATTATCAGGGCAGGGCCCTAAAAACTATGGCTACACCTTC
d_gene: NA; v_gene: TRBV6-5; abundance: NA; j_gene: TRBJ2-7; CDR3aa: CASSAIDTYEQYF; CDR3nt: TGTGCCAGCAGCGCCATAGATACCTACGAGCAGTACTTC
d_gene: TRBD1; v_gene: TRBV24-1; abundance: NA; j_gene: TRBJ2-5; CDR3aa: CATSDERQGYYQETQYF; CDR3nt: TGTGCCACCAGTGATGAACGACAGGGATATTACCAAGAGACCCAGTACTTC
d_gene: TRBD1; v_gene: TRBV7-8; abundance: NA; j_gene: TRBJ2-1; CDR3aa: CASSYGTGSNEQFF; CDR3nt: TGTGCCAGCAGCTACGGGACAGGTAGCAATGAGCAGTTCTTC
d_gene: TRBD1; v_gene: TRBV18; abundance: once; j_gene: TRBJ1-2; CDR3aa: CASSPTGQARDGYTF; CDR3nt: TGTGCCAGCTCACCTACCGGACAGGCTAGAGATGGCTACACCTTC
d_gene: NA; v_gene: TRBV7-9; abundance: NA; j_gene: TRBJ1-4; CDR3aa: CASSWGNEKLFF; CDR3nt: TGTGCCAGCAGTTGGGGTAATGAAAAACTGTTTTTT
d_gene: NA; v_gene: TRBV5-6; abundance: NA; j_gene: TRBJ1-1; CDR3aa: CASSLVGRPPQVSEAFF; CDR3nt: TGTGCCAGCAGCTTGGTGGGTCGGCCGCCTCAAGTTTCTGAAGCTTTCTTT